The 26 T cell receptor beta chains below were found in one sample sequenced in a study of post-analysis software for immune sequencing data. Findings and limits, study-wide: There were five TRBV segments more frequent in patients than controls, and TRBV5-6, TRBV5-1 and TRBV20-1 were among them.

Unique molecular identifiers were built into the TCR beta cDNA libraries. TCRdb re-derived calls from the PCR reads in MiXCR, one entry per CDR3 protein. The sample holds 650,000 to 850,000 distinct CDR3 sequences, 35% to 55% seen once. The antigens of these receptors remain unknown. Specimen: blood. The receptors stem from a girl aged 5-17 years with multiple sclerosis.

CDR3 DNA: TGTGCCAGCAGCGTAGAAAGGGACGGGCTTTACAATGAGCAGTTCTTC. As protein: CASSVERDGLYNEQFF. The chain combines TRBV9 with TRBJ2-1; D tentatively fits TRBD1 or TRBD2 (5 bases each). Trimming removed 0 bases at V and 4 bases at J, with 14 bases between. This CDR3 has 16 residues. Germline V gene lookup returns CDR1 SGDLS and CDR2 YYNGEE.

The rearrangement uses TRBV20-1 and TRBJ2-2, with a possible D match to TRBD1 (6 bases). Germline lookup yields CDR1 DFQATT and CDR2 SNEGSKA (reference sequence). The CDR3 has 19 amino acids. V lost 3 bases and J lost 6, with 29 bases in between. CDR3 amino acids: CSARDPTYPDGPGAGELFF. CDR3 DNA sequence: TGCAGTGCTAGGGACCCTACCTATCCGGACGGCCCAGGGGCCGGGGAGCTGTTTTTT.

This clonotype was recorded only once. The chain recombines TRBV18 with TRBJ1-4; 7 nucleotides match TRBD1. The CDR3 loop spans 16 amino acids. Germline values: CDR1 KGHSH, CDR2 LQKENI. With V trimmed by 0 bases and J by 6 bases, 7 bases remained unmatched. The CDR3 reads CASSPPSGTVDEKLFF. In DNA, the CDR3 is TGTGCCAGCTCACCACCATCTGGGACAGTTGATGAAAAACTGTTTTTT.

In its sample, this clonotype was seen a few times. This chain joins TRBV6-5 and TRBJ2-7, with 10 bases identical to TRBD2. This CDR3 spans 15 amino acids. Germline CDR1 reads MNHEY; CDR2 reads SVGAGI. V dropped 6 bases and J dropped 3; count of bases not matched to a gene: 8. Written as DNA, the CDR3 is TGTGCCAGCAGCCTAGCGGGAGAAGCTAGCTACGAGCAGTACTTC. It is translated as CASSLAGEASYEQYF.

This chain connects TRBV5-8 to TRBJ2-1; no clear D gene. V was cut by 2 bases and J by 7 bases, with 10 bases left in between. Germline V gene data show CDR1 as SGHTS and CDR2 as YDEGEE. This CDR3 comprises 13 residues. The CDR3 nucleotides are TGTGCCAGCAGCTTTCTAACTCAGAATGAGCAGTTCTTC. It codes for CASSFLTQNEQFF. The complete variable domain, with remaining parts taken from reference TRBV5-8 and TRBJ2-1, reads EAGVTQSPTHLIKTRGQQATLRCSPISGHTSVYWYQQALGLGLQFLLWYDEGEERNRGNFPPRFSGRQFPNYSSELNVNALELEDSALYLCASSFLTQNEQFFGPGTRLTVL.

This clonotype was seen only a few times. The CDR3 region is CAGGTRPYEQYF. DNA for the CDR3: TGTGCCGGGGGGACTCGTCCCTACGAGCAGTACTTC. The chain links TRBV7-9 to TRBJ2-7, with D perhaps matching TRBD2 (6 bases). Germline-derived CDR1 and CDR2 are SEHNR and FQNEAQ (reference sequence). CDR3 length: 12 amino acids. V was pared by 11 bases and J by 2 bases, with 13 bases between.

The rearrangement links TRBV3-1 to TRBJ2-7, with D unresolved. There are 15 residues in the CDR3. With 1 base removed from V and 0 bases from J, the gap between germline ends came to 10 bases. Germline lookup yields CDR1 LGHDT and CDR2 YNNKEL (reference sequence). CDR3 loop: CASSQGPTSSYEQYF. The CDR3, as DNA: TGTGCCAGCAGCCAAGGGCCGACGAGCTCCTACGAGCAGTACTTC.

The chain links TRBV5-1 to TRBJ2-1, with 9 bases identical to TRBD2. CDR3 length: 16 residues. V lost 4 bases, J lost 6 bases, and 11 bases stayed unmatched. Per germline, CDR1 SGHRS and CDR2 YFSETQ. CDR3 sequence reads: CASSPLAGIGGNEQFF. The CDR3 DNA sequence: TGCGCCAGCAGCCCGCTAGCGGGAATAGGCGGCAATGAGCAGTTCTTC.

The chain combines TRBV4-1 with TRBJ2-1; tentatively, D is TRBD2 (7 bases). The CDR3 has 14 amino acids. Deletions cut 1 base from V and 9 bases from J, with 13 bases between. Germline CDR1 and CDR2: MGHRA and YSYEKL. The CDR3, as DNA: TGCGCCAGCAGCCAAGTCGAGGGGGGGATTGAGCAGTTCTTC. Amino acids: CASSQVEGGIEQFF.

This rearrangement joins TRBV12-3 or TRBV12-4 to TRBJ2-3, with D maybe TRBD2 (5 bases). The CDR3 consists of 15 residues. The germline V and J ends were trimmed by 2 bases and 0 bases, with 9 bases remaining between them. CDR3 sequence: CASSLFGGSTDTQYF. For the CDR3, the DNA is TGTGCCAGCAGTTTATTCGGCGGGAGCACAGATACGCAGTATTTT.

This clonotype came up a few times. CDR3 loop: CASRPGGAWGLDEQFF. The CDR3 DNA is TGTGCCAGCAGGCCAGGGGGTGCTTGGGGTTTGGATGAGCAGTTCTTC. The J gene is TRBJ2-1, the V gene TRBV2; the match to TRBD1 covers 7 bases. With 6 bases clipped from V and 8 bases from J, the junction kept 16 bases outside the gene matches. The CDR3 is made up of 16 amino acids. Germline CDR1 SNHLY, CDR2 FYNNEI.

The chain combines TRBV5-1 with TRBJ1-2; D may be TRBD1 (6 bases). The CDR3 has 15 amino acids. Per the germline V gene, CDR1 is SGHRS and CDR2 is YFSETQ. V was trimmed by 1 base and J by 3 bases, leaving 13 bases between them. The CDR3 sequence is CASSLIGEGDYGYTF. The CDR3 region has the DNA TGCGCCAGCAGCTTGATCGGGGAGGGGGACTATGGCTACACCTTC.

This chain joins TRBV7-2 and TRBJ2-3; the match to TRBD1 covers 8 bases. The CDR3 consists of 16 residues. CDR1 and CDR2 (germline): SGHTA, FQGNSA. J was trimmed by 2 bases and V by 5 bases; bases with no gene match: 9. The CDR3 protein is CASSGGTGFFTDTQYF. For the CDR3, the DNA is TGTGCCAGCAGCGGGGGGACAGGTTTCTTCACAGATACGCAGTATTTT.

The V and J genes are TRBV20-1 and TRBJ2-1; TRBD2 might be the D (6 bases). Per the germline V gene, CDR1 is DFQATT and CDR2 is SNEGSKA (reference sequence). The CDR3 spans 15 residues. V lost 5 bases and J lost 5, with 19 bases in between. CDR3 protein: CSALHWGEGHNEQFF. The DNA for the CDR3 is TGCAGTGCTCTTCACTGGGGGGAAGGCCACAATGAGCAGTTCTTC.

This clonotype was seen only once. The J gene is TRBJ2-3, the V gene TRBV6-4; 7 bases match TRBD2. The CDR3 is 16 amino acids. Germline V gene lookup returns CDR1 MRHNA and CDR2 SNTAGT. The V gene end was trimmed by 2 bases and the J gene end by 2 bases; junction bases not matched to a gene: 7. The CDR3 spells CASSDMASGTTDTQYF. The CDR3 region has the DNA TGTGCCAGCAGTGACATGGCTAGCGGAACCACAGATACGCAGTATTTT.

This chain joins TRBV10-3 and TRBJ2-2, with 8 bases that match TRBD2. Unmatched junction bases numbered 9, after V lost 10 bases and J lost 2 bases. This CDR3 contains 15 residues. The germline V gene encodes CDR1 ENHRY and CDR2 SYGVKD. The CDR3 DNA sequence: TGTGCCACCCAGGGCCTAGCGGGTAACACCGGGGAGCTGTTTTTT. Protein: CATQGLAGNTGELFF.

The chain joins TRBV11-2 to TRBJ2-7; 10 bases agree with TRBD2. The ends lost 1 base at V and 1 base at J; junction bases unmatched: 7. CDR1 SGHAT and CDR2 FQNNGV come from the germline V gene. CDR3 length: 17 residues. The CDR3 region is CASSLGAGGIISYEQYF. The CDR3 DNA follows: TGTGCCAGCAGCTTAGGAGCGGGAGGGATTATATCCTACGAGCAGTACTTC. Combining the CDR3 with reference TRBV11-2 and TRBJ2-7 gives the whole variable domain EAGVAQSPRYKIIEKRQSVAFWCNPISGHATLYWYQQILGQGPKLLIQFQNNGVVDDSQLPKDRFSAERLKGVDSTLKIQPAKLEDSAVYLCASSLGAGGIISYEQYFGPGTRLTVT.

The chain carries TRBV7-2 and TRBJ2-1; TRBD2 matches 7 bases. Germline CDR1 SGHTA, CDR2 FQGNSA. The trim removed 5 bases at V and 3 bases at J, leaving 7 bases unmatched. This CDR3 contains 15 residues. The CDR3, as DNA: TGTGCCAGCAGCCGCCGGACTAGTCTCTACAATGAGCAGTTCTTC. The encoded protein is CASSRRTSLYNEQFF.

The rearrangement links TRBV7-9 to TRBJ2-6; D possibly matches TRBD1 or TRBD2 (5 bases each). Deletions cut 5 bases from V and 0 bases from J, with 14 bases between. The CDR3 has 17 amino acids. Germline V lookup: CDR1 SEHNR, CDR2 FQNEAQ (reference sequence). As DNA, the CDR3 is TGTGCCAGCAGCGTATCGGGACCTCGCTCTGGGGCCAACGTCCTGACTTTC. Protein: CASSVSGPRSGANVLTF.

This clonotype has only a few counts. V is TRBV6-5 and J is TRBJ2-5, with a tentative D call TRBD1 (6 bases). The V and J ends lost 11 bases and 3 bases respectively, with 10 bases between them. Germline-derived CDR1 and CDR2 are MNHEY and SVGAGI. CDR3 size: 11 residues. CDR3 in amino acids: CASRQEETQYF. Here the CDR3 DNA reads TGTGCCTCCCGACAGGAAGAGACCCAGTACTTC.

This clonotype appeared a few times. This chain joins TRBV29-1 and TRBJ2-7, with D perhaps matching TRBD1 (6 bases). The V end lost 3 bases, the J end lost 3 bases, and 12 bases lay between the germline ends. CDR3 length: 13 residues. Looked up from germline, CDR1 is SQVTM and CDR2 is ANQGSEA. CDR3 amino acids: CSVDGGQLYEQYF. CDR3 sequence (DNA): TGCAGCGTTGATGGAGGACAGCTCTACGAGCAGTACTTC.

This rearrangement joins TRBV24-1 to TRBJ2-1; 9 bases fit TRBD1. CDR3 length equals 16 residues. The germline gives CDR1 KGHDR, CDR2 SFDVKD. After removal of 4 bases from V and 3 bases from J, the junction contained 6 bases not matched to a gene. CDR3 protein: CATSDPPGQGYNEQFF. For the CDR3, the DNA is TGTGCCACCAGTGACCCCCCGGGACAGGGCTACAATGAGCAGTTCTTC.

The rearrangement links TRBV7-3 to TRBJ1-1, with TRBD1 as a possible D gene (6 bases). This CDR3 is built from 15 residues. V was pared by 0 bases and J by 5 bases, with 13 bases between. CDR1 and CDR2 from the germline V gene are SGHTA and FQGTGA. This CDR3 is CASSLTGARKTEAFF. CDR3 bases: TGTGCCAGCAGCTTAACGGGGGCGCGAAAAACTGAAGCTTTCTTT.

DNA of the CDR3: TGCGCCAGCAGCCACGACTTGGGACTCCGTATAGCCAAAAACATTCAGTACTTC. Protein product: CASSHDLGLRIAKNIQYF. The chain couples TRBV4-1 to TRBJ2-4, with D perhaps TRBD2 (6 bases). Trimming stripped 3 bases from V and 0 bases from J, with 18 bases between. Per the germline V gene, CDR1 is MGHRA and CDR2 is YSYEKL. This CDR3 contains 18 residues.

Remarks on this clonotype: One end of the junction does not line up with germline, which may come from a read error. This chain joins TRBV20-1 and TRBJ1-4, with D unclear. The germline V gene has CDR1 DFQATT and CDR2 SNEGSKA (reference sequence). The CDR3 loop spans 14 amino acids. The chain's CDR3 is CSASSGNTNEKPFF. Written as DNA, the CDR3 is TGCAGTGCCTCATCCGGGAACACTAATGAAAAACCGTTTTTT.

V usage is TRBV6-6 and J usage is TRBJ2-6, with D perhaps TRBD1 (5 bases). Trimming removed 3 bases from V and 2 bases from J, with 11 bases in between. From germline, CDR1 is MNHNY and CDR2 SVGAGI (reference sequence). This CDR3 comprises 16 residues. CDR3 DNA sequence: TGTGCCAGCAGTTATGTACAGGACGCTGGGGCCAACGTCCTGACTTTC. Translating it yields CASSYVQDAGANVLTF.